The 29 T cell receptor beta chains below were found in one sample sequenced in a study of identical twins. MiXCR was run by TCRdb on the 5' RACE reads, yielding one entry per CDR3 protein. The sample lists some 500,000 distinct CDR3 sequences, roughly 13% occurring once. These data are also associated with another study on yellow fever vaccine responses in identical twins.

The specimen was CD4+ T cells sorted from blood. These receptors all come from a woman aged 18-29 years in good health.

This chain uses TRBV24-1 with TRBJ1-1; the match to TRBD1 covers 8 bases. Trimming removed 11 bases from V and 4 bases from J; junction bases left unmatched: 11. CDR1 is KGHDR, CDR2 SFDVKD, per germline. The CDR3 is 14 amino acids. CDR3 residues: CASILWDRLTEAFF. The CDR3 DNA reads TGTGCCAGCATCCTTTGGGACAGGCTCACTGAAGCTTTCTTT.

This clonotype was counted between two and nine times. The chain has TRBV6-2 or TRBV6-3 and TRBJ2-1; TRBD1 matches 8 bases. The CDR3 consists of 16 residues. With 5 bases clipped from V and 10 bases from J, the junction kept 16 bases outside the gene matches. From germline, CDR1 is MNHEY and CDR2 SVGEGT. The CDR3 protein is CASSPRTGRFSLEQFF. The CDR3 nucleotides read TGTGCCAGCAGTCCTCGGACAGGGAGATTTTCGTTGGAGCAGTTCTTC.

The gene calls are TRBV24-1 and TRBJ2-3, with a weak D call TRBD2 (5 bases). Trimming took 10 bases from V and 2 from J, leaving 12 bases between them. Germline V lookup: CDR1 KGHDR, CDR2 SFDVKD. The CDR3 runs 13 residues. The CDR3 nucleotides are TGTGCCACGTCGGGGTATCTCACAGATACGCAGTATTTT. It codes for CATSGYLTDTQYF.

This chain connects TRBV2 to TRBJ2-7; D remains unclear. V was cut by 7 bases and J by 2 bases, with 9 bases left in between. CDR1 and CDR2 from the germline V gene are SNHLY and FYNNEI. The CDR3 has 12 residues. CDR3 DNA sequence: TGTGCCAGCAAGAGACAACCCTACGAGCAGTACTTC. Protein product: CASKRQPYEQYF.

The V and J genes are TRBV29-1 and TRBJ1-2, with 7 bases identical to TRBD1. Germline-derived CDR1 and CDR2 are SQVTM and ANQGSEA. The V gene end was trimmed by 2 bases and the J gene end by 4 bases; junction bases not matched to a gene: 7. This CDR3 is built from 14 residues. The CDR3 bases are TGCAGCGTTGAAAGGGACAGTTGGACCTATGGCTACACCTTC. Encoded protein: CSVERDSWTYGYTF.

This clonotype was counted only a few times. The chain carries TRBV20-1 and TRBJ1-1; no clear D gene. The CDR3 covers 14 residues. CDR1 and CDR2 (germline): DFQATT, SNEGSKA (reference sequence). The V and J ends lost 4 bases and 5 bases respectively, with 17 bases between them. The CDR3 protein is CSAKRRRQSTEAFF. CDR3 sequence (DNA): TGCAGTGCTAAGCGCCGGCGGCAGTCAACTGAAGCTTTCTTT.

In its sample, this clonotype was seen many times. V is TRBV10-2 and J is TRBJ2-7, with D possibly being TRBD1 (5 bases). The length of the CDR3 is 11 residues. V lost 4 bases and J 6 bases, leaving 7 bases between the germline ends. CDR1 and CDR2 (germline): WSHSY, SAAADI. The CDR3 reads CASSVRGEQYF. As DNA, the CDR3 is TGCGCCAGCAGTGTTAGGGGCGAGCAGTACTTC.

This clonotype turned up a few times. The chain combines TRBV6-1 with TRBJ2-7; 9 positions match TRBD1. The CDR3 runs to 13 residues. In germline, CDR1 is MNHNS, CDR2 SASEGT. The junction had 7 bases not matched to a gene; V was cut back by 6 bases and J by 7 bases. The CDR3 sequence is CASRNRGPSEQYF. CDR3 bases: TGTGCCAGCAGGAACAGGGGGCCCTCGGAGCAGTACTTC.

This clonotype occurred many times. The chain has TRBV7-2 and TRBJ2-4; no reliable D call. Trimming removed 1 base at V and 7 bases at J, with 14 bases between. The CDR3 extends over 15 amino acids. Germline CDR1 is SGHTA and CDR2 is FQGNSA. CDR3 amino acids: CASSLESTDYNIQYF. As DNA, the CDR3 is TGTGCCAGCAGCTTAGAGTCGACCGATTATAACATTCAGTACTTC.

The genes are TRBV6-5 and TRBJ1-3, with unresolved D. The CDR3 extends over 12 amino acids. Germline V gene data show CDR1 as MNHEY and CDR2 as SVGAGI. V lost 6 bases, J lost 5 bases, and 8 bases lay in between. CDR3 bases: TGTGCCAGCAGGGGGTCCCGAAACACCATATATTTT. Its protein is CASRGSRNTIYF.

The rearrangement joins TRBV5-5 to TRBJ2-5; 7 bases match TRBD2. The CDR3 sequence is 15 residues long. Germline-derived CDR1 and CDR2 are SGHKS and YYEKEE (reference sequence). V lost 4 bases to trimming and J lost 3 bases; unmatched junction nucleotides: 9. The CDR3 region is CASSQHGAGEETQYF. Here the CDR3 DNA reads TGTGCCAGCAGCCAACACGGGGCGGGAGAAGAGACCCAGTACTTC.

This clonotype showed up just a few times. The chain recombines TRBV10-3 with TRBJ2-7; no definite D call. Looked up from germline, CDR1 is ENHRY and CDR2 is SYGVKD. V was trimmed by 3 bases and J by 2 bases, leaving 11 bases between them. The CDR3 is made up of 14 amino acids. CDR3 protein: CAISDSRKTYEQYF. The CDR3 DNA reads as TGTGCCATCAGTGATAGTCGGAAGACCTACGAGCAGTACTTC.

CDR3 sequence: CASSQETSGYTDTQYF. DNA of the CDR3: TGCGCCAGCAGCCAAGAGACTAGCGGATACACAGATACGCAGTATTTT. This chain uses TRBV4-3 with TRBJ2-3; TRBD2 matches 9 bases. The CDR3 is 16 residues long. V dropped 0 bases and J dropped 2; count of bases not matched to a gene: 3. Looked up from germline, CDR1 is LGHNA and CDR2 is YSLEER.

This clonotype has just a few counts. The rearrangement links TRBV10-3 to TRBJ2-1, with 7 bases lining up with TRBD2. Germline assignment: CDR1 ENHRY and CDR2 SYGVKD. Trimming cost V 6 bases and J 2 bases; bases outside gene matches: 4. The CDR3 is made up of 14 amino acids. CDR3 protein: CAISPSGTYNEQFF. In nucleotides, the CDR3 is TGTGCCATCAGCCCTAGCGGTACCTACAATGAGCAGTTCTTC.

The chain combines TRBV7-2 with TRBJ2-7, with 13 bases identical to TRBD2. The J segment lost 7 bases and the V segment lost 5 bases, leaving 5 bases of the junction unmatched. CDR3 size: 14 residues. In germline, CDR1 is SGHTA, CDR2 FQGNSA. The CDR3 here is CASSPWTSGREQYF. The CDR3 DNA sequence: TGTGCCAGCAGCCCCTGGACTAGCGGGAGAGAGCAGTACTTC. Combining the CDR3 with reference TRBV7-2 and TRBJ2-7 gives the whole variable domain GAGVSQSPSNKVTEKGKDVELRCDPISGHTALYWYRQSLGQGLEFLIYFQGNSAPDKSGLPSDRFSAERTGGSVSTLTIQRTQQEDSAVYLCASSPWTSGREQYFGPGTRLTVT.

This clonotype was detected only a few times. V gene TRBV10-3 combines with J gene TRBJ2-1, with 11 bases lining up with TRBD2. Germline V gene lookup returns CDR1 ENHRY and CDR2 SYGVKD. The V and J ends lost 10 bases and 7 bases, in that order; junction bases with no gene match: 12. CDR3 length equals 15 residues. CDR3 nucleotide sequence: TGTGCCAGTAGAATAGCGGGAGGGCCAGGAAATGAGCAGTTCTTC. Amino acids: CASRIAGGPGNEQFF.

V and J are TRBV6-1 and TRBJ2-5; D is possibly TRBD1 (5 bases). This CDR3 region has 12 residues. V lost 7 bases and J lost 7, with 13 bases in between. Germline CDR1 reads MNHNS; CDR2 reads SASEGT. The CDR3 reads CASNPDTGTQYF. The CDR3 DNA reads TGTGCCAGCAATCCGGACACGGGGACCCAGTACTTC.

This clonotype has at least ten counts. The CDR3 DNA follows: TGCAGCGCGACAGTTAAGCAAGAGACCCAGTACTTC. As protein: CSATVKQETQYF. This chain links TRBV20-1 with TRBJ2-5; D may be TRBD1 (5 bases). CDR1 and CDR2 from the germline V gene are DFQATT and SNEGSKA (reference sequence). The CDR3 has 12 residues.

This clonotype has at least ten counts. The rearrangement uses TRBV24-1 and TRBJ2-1, with TRBD1 identical over 8 bases. CDR1 is KGHDR and CDR2 is SFDVKD in the germline V gene. The CDR3 totals 16 residues. Unmatched junction bases numbered 0, after V lost 0 bases and J lost 0 bases. The CDR3 loop is CATSDLGQGSYNEQFF. The CDR3 DNA sequence: TGTGCCACCAGTGATTTGGGACAGGGCTCCTACAATGAGCAGTTCTTC.

This clonotype was counted only a few times. The rearrangement links TRBV11-1 to TRBJ2-2, with 7 positions matching TRBD1. The CDR3 runs to 19 residues. Trimming took 5 bases from V and 0 from J; bases not matched to a gene: 15. Germline assignment: CDR1 SGHAT and CDR2 FQDESV (reference sequence). The CDR3 sequence is CASSPSVGAGTANTGELFF. Here the CDR3 DNA reads TGTGCCAGCAGCCCGAGCGTTGGAGCCGGGACAGCGAACACCGGGGAGCTGTTTTTT.

This clonotype was seen only a few times. This CDR3 reads CASSQQGSNQPQHF. CDR3 sequence (DNA): TGTGCCAGCAGCCAACAGGGTTCCAATCAGCCCCAGCATTTT. The chain couples TRBV6-2 or TRBV6-3 to TRBJ1-5; maybe TRBD1 (6 bases). In germline, CDR1 is MNHEY, CDR2 SVGEGT. The CDR3 is made up of 14 amino acids. Trimming removed 6 bases at V and 3 bases at J, with 12 bases between.

The V call is TRBV12-3 or TRBV12-4, the J call TRBJ2-1; a possible D gene is TRBD2 (5 bases). The CDR3 is 10 amino acids. V was cut by 7 bases and J by 14 bases, with 12 bases left in between. CDR3 sequence: CASKRWGEFF. CDR3 nucleotides: TGTGCCAGCAAACGCTGGGGAGAGTTCTTC.

This clonotype was detected a few times. This chain uses TRBV30 with TRBJ2-2; possible D gene TRBD1, 6 bases. V shed 4 bases and J shed 9 bases, with 9 bases lying between them. CDR1 GTSNPN and CDR2 SVGIG come from the germline V gene (reference sequence). The CDR3 is made up of 11 amino acids. Written as DNA, the CDR3 is TGTGCCTGGAATCGGGACAGGGAGCTGTTTTTT. It codes for CAWNRDRELFF.

This clonotype has only a few counts. This rearrangement joins TRBV10-1 to TRBJ2-7; D gene ambiguous. The CDR3 has 12 amino acids. V was trimmed by 3 bases and J by 6 bases, leaving 9 bases between them. Germline CDR1 reads WNHNN; CDR2 reads SYGVQD (reference sequence). The CDR3 DNA reads as TGCGCCAGCAGTGACCGACCGTCCGAGCAGTACTTC. This translates into CASSDRPSEQYF.

Remarks on this clonotype: Since no conserved phenylalanine or tryptophan closes the CDR3, a read error is the likely cause. This sequence joins TRBV5-4 and TRBJ2-5; D not resolved. This CDR3 is built from 12 residues. The germline gives CDR1 SGHNT, CDR2 YYREEE (reference sequence). V was cut by 4 bases and J by 0 bases, with 4 bases left in between. The CDR3 protein is CASSGHQETQYL. In nucleotides, the CDR3 is TGTGCCAGCAGCGGCCACCAAGAGACCCAGTACCTC.

V is TRBV13 and J is TRBJ2-1, with TRBD2 matching over 9 bases. There are 20 residues in the CDR3. Germline assignment: CDR1 PRHDT and CDR2 FYEKMQ (reference sequence). Germline trimming cut 3 bases from V and 4 bases from J; bases unmatched to any gene: 19. The CDR3 reads CASSFRLADRPTVPYNEQFF. In nucleotides, the CDR3 is TGTGCCAGCAGCTTTAGACTAGCGGACCGACCCACGGTCCCTTACAATGAGCAGTTCTTC.

The V and J genes are TRBV7-2 and TRBJ1-1, with D hard to call. This CDR3 has 13 amino acids. Germline CDR1 reads SGHTA; CDR2 reads FQGNSA. Trimming pared 5 bases from V and 1 base from J, leaving 8 bases between. CDR3 sequence (DNA): TGTGCCAGCAGCCGTTCAGCGAACACTGAAGCTTTCTTT. As protein: CASSRSANTEAFF.

The chain couples TRBV18 to TRBJ2-1; 14 positions match TRBD2. Germline V gene sequence: CDR1 KGHSH, CDR2 LQKENI. This CDR3 region has 18 residues. V lost 2 bases and J lost 3; bases outside the gene matches: 6. The CDR3 DNA follows: TGTGCCAGCTCACCAAGTGGGACTAGCGGGAGAATCTACAATGAGCAGTTCTTC. Translating it yields CASSPSGTSGRIYNEQFF.

The V call is TRBV18, the J call TRBJ2-7; the D gene could be TRBD1 or TRBD2 (5 bases each). The germline gives CDR1 KGHSH, CDR2 LQKENI. Trimming removed 2 bases at V and 4 bases at J, with 27 bases between. This CDR3 comprises 19 residues. This CDR3 is CASSPIFTGTAVPNYEQYF. The CDR3 coding sequence is TGTGCCAGCTCACCAATATTCACCGGGACGGCGGTCCCAAATTACGAGCAGTACTTC.